These T cell receptor beta chains were read from a single sample in a study of graft-versus-host responses after intestinal transplantation. No antigens are known for them. TCRdb's table, derived via immunoSEQ multiplex PCR, lists solely in-frame clones and lacks some. The data hold about 110,000 clones, with 93% observed a single time. The sequenced sample was unstimulated CD8+ T cells sorted from spleen or lymph node cells, obtained before intestinal transplant. The receptors shown here come from a human donor who received an intestinal transplant. The CDR3 runs from the conserved cysteine through the conserved F or W.

TRBV10-2	TRBJ1-2	CASKPGGWDYGYTF
TRBV2	TRBJ2-1	CASRPPTGANYNEQFF
TRBV14	TRBJ1-2	CASSQGQGPYGYTF
TRBV5-6	TRBJ1-2	CASSLHPTGSGYGYTF
TRBV7-9	TRBJ2-2	CASRSGLASTGELFF
TRBV14	TRBJ1-4	CASKTSGATNEKLFF
TRBV28	TRBJ2-7	CASSLGSSQQYF
TRBV29-1	TRBJ1-1	CSVTGNTEAFF
TRBV6-5	TRBJ2-7	CASSPRAGGPYEQYF
TRBV27	TRBJ2-3	CASSFWSGTDTQYF
TRBV4-1	TRBJ1-5	CASSLGTDQPQHF
TRBV5-4	TRBJ2-5	CASNRGGTETQYF
TRBV19	TRBJ2-1	CASSIEPRTSAYLGYNEQFF
TRBV11-2	TRBJ1-3	CASSKPGQGFFSGNTIYF
TRBV11-2	TRBJ1-1	CASSLGQGAEAFF
TRBV27	TRBJ1-5	CASSLLGSPVGPQHF
TRBV7-9	TRBJ2-3	CASSLTDTQYF
TRBV10-3	TRBJ1-5	CAINGASNQPQHF
TRBV28	TRBJ1-1	CASSSNRASNTEAFF
TRBV9	TRBJ2-1	CASNKEQFSSYNEQFF
TRBV11-2	TRBJ1-1	CASSLSTVLNTEAFF
TRBV27	TRBJ2-1	CASSFNNEQFF
TRBV19	TRBJ2-7	CASSSGDTYEQYF
TRBV9	TRBJ2-7	CASSASMTSGRVEQYF
TRBV5-6	TRBJ2-5	CASSLEGNQETQYF
TRBV7-6	TRBJ1-2	CASSSRLGQAPVEGYTF
TRBV6-4	TRBJ1-2	CASSGQGAHGYTF
TRBV2	TRBJ2-1	CAGDGSSYNEQFF
TRBV7-9	TRBJ1-3	CASSLTASGNTIYF
TRBV5-6	TRBJ1-1	CASTLGGRNTEAFF
TRBV9	TRBJ2-1	CASSGGRDYNEQFF
TRBV5-6	TRBJ1-3	CASSLATAAGNTIYF
TRBV14	TRBJ1-1	CASSRTQGRTEAFF
TRBV19	TRBJ2-2	CASSWGNTGELFF
TRBV27	TRBJ2-7	CASSPTPGQGPREQYF
TRBV19	TRBJ2-7	CASSISGGAGYEQYF
TRBV19	TRBJ1-1	CASSPTVGTEAFF
TRBV7-6	TRBJ2-7	CASSFGLAGSYEQYF
TRBV4-1	TRBJ1-1	CASSQDARFEAFF
TRBV7-3	TRBJ2-5	CASSTGGRVLREADGETQYF
TRBV9	TRBJ2-1	CASSVGDYGEQFF
TRBV5-1	TRBJ1-2	CASSPRQGSYGYTF
TRBV4-1	TRBJ1-2	CASSLGTGVRYGYTF
TRBV7-9	TRBJ2-1	CASSLDKGVDEQFF
TRBV6-1	TRBJ2-2	CASSEGHFTVGGTGELFF
TRBV2	TRBJ1-4	CASRHGQTTNEKLFF
TRBV27	TRBJ2-1	CASSLSRFNEQFF
TRBV9	TRBJ2-3	CASSETDTQYF
TRBV5-4	TRBJ2-7	CASSNGQVAGEQYF
TRBV13	TRBJ2-2	CASSFVGQMNTGELFF
TRBV30	TRBJ2-5	CAWSRDRTDQETQYF
TRBV6-1	TRBJ2-7	CASTGTGGGEQYF
TRBV7-9	TRBJ1-1	CASSPSGGTEAFF